This TCR beta chain is drawn from a study of cytomegalovirus exposure and HLA in healthy donors. This clone has only one observation. Its antigen is unidentified. This CDR3 has 15 residues. The ends were cut back, 5 bases at V and 5 bases at J, with 19 bases in the middle. Germline V gene data show CDR1 as SGHDT and CDR2 as YYEEEE. It was with 60 Vbeta and 13 Jbeta primers that the PCR ran. Authors' analysis steps: In a later analysis, the count reached 76 million or so unique TCR beta chains, with around 10 million shared. TCRdb's table, derived via immunoSEQ multiplex PCR, lists solely in-frame clones and lacks some. From that table come the V and J calls and clone size; the DNA was used to work out D and trimming. The sample records more than 150,000 clones, roughly 87% being singletons. Study-wide results and limits: Highly shared sequence variants in one cluster were likely a sequencing artifact. Some TCR beta chains (about 180 of them) were listed as cytomegalovirus-associated.

What was sequenced was PBMCs. The chain uses TRBV5-6 and TRBJ1-2; D gene ambiguous. The origin of this receptor is a man in his forties or fifties in good health and CMV-seronegative. As DNA, the CDR3 is TGTGCCAGCAGATTATCCCTGGGAGCCCGGTATGGCTACACCTTC. Translation: CASRLSLGARYGYTF.